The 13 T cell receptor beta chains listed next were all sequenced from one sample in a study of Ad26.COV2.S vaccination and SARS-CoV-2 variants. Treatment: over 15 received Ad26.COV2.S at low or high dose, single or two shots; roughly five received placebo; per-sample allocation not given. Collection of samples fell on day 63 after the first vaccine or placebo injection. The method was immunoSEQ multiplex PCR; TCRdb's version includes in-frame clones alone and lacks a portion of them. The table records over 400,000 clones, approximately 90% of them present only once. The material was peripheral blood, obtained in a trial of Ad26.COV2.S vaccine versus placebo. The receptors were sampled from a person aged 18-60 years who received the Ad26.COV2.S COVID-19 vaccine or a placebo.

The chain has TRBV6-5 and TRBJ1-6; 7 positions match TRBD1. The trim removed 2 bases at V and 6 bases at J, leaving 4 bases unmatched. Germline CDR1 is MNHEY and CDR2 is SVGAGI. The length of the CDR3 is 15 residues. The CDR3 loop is CASSYGTEINSPLHF. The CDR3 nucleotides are TGTGCCAGCAGTTACGGGACAGAGATTAATTCACCCCTCCACTTT.

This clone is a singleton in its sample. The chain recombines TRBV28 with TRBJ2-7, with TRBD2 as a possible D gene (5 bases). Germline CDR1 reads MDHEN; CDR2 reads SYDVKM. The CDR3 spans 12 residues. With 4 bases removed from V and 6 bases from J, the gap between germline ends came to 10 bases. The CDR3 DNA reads TGTGCCAGCAGTTCAGGACTCCCCGAGCAGTACTTC. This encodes CASSSGLPEQYF.

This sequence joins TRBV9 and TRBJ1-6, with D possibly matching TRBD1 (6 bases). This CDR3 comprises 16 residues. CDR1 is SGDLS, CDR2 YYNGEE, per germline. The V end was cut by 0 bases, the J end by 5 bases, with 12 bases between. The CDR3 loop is CASSVGGGAHNSPLHF. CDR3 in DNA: TGTGCCAGCAGCGTAGGTGGGGGCGCGCATAATTCACCCCTCCACTTT.

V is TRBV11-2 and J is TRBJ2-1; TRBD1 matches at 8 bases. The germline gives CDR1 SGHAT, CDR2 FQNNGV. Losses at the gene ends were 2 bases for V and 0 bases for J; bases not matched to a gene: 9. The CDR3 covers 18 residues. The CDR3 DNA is TGTGCCAGCAGCTTAACGCTCGGACAGGGTCTCTCCTACAATGAGCAGTTCTTC. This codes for CASSLTLGQGLSYNEQFF.

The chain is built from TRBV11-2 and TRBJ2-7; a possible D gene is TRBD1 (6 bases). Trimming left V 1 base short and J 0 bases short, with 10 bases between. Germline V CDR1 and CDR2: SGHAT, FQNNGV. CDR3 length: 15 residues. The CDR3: CASSLGRGSSYEQYF. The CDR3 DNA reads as TGTGCCAGCAGCTTAGGAAGGGGGAGCTCCTACGAGCAGTACTTC.

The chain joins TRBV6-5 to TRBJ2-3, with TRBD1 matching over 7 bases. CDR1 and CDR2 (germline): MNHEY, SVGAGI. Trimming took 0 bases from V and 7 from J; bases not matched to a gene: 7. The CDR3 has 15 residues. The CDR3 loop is CASSYSGTVLNTQYF. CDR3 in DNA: TGTGCCAGCAGTTACTCCGGGACAGTGCTGAATACGCAGTATTTT.

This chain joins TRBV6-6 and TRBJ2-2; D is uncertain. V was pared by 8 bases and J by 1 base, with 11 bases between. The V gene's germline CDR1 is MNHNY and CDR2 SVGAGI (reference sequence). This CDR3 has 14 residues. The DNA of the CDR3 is TGTGCCAGCGGTTTGGTGTGGAACACCGGGGAGCTGTTTTTT. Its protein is CASGLVWNTGELFF.

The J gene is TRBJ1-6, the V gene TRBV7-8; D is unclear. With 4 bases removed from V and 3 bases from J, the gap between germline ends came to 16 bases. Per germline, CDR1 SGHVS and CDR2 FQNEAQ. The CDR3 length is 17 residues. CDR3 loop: CASSSGSDPLYNSPLHF. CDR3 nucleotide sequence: TGTGCCAGCAGCTCGGGATCCGATCCTCTCTATAATTCACCCCTCCACTTT.

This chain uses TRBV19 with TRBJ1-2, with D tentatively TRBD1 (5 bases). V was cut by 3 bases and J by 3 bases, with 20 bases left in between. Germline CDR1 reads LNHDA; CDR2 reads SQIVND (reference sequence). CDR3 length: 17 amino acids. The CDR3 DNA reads TGTGCCAGTAGTATCTCTCAGGCTTTGCCGGGGGACTATGGCTACACCTTC. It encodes CASSISQALPGDYGYTF. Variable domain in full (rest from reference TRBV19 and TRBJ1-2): DGGITQSPKYLFRKEGQNVTLSCEQNLNHDAMYWYRQDPGQGLRLIYYSQIVNDFQKGDIAEGYSVSREKKESFPLTVTSAQKNPTAFYLCASSISQALPGDYGYTFGSGTRLTVV.

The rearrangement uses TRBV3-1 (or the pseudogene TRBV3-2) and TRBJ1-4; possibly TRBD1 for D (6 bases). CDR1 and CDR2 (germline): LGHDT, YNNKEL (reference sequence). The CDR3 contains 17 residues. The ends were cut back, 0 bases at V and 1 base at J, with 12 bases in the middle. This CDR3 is CASSQDLGAGTNEKLFF. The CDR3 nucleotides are TGTGCCAGCAGCCAAGATCTGGGGGCAGGAACTAATGAAAAACTGTTTTTT.

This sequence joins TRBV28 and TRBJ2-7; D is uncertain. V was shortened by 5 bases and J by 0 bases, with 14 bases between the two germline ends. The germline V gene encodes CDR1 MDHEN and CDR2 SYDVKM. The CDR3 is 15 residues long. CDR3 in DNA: TGTGCCAGCAGTCCGGAGACACTCTACTCCTACGAGCAGTACTTC. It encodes CASSPETLYSYEQYF.

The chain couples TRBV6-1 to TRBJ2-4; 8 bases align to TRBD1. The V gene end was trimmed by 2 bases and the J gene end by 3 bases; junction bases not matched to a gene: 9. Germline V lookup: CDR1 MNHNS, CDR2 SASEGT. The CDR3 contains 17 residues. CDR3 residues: CASSEFGSGGVKNIQYF. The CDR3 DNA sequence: TGTGCCAGCAGTGAATTTGGTTCAGGGGGCGTCAAAAACATTCAGTACTTC.

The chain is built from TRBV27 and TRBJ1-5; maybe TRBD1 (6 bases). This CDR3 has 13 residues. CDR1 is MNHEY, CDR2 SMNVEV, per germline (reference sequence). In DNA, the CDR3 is TGTTCCACAGGGATCTCTTACAATCAGCCCCAGCATTTT. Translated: CSTGISYNQPQHF.